This T cell receptor beta chain is from a study of T cells in localized non-small cell lung cancer (dated by TCRdb to the early 2020s). Background for the entire study: Comparing tumors with uninvolved tumor-adjacent lungs, the study looked at the T cell repertoires of 236 patients with early-stage NSCLC. The cohort consisted of under 300 treatment-naive NSCLC patients whose localized lung tumors had been resected. NSCLC patients had a mean age of roughly 66 years, and 129 were male and 107 female. Overall study results and their limits: Because the study design was exploratory, TCR variables were selected using unadjusted p-values without false-discovery rate correction. Uninvolved tumor-adjacent lung showed the highest T cell clonality, higher than tumor, which suggests more focused antigenic responses in the uninvolved tumor-adjacent lung. Multi-region tumor sequencing was not performed, so intratumor heterogeneity could not be excluded. Higher blood T cell density associated with longer overall survival, while higher adjacent-lung clonality associated with shorter survival. A median of 57 of the top 100 tumor clones turned up in the paired uninvolved adjacent lung, and roughly 30 of those clones also ranked among the top 100 of that same adjacent lung.

The CDR3 measures 15 amino acids from cysteine to phenylalanine. The retained sequence is limited to the CDR3, 45 bases, with the frame set at the first base. V sheds 4 bases and J sheds 4 bases, leaving 12 bases between their ends. The CDR1 and CDR2 encoded by the germline V gene are SGDLS and YYNGEE. TCR beta CDR3 regions were sequenced from DNA using the immunoSEQ Assay. The source study handled its data this way. T cell density was computed as TCR beta template counts normalized to usable DNA estimated by amplifying housekeeping genes. Richness was estimated using the preseqR package, with extrapolation to 400,000 templates for PBMC samples and to 120,000 templates for tissue samples. Clonality was defined by subtracting Pielou's evenness from one. Differential abundance testing on productive amino-acid clonotypes, with a minimum total count of 5 and an alpha of 0.1, was used to identify tissue-enriched TCRs. The Jaccard Index and the Morisita Overlap Index were used to quantify repertoire overlap between compartments. GLIPH grouped TCR beta CDR3s together with public tetramer-defined viral CDR3s, and a viral motif had to include at least three viral sequences and also show V-gene enrichment. TCRdb mirrors the immuneACCESS table, restricted to in-frame sequences. Some clones are absent from its copies; in checked studies, under half trace to an unresolved V gene, and the reason for the others is unknown. V, J and clone size reflect that table, while D and trimming were determined from the DNA. Recorded for this sample are about 4,800 clones; around 50% of them occurred a single time. Less than 4% of the sample rests with the top ten.

This clone was seen only a few times. Its antigen has not been determined. Base quality data are lacking; no much larger clone is found one base away. The chain employs TRBV9 and TRBJ2-6; the D gene remains uncertain. The source material was lymph node tissue, sampled before any cancer treatment. The TCR originated in a male donor aged 60 or older with stage I squamous cell lung carcinoma. In nucleotides, the sequence is TGTGCCAGCAGCCCCCTTATGTCGGGGGCCAACGTCCTGACTTTC. Its product reads: CASSPLMSGANVLTF.